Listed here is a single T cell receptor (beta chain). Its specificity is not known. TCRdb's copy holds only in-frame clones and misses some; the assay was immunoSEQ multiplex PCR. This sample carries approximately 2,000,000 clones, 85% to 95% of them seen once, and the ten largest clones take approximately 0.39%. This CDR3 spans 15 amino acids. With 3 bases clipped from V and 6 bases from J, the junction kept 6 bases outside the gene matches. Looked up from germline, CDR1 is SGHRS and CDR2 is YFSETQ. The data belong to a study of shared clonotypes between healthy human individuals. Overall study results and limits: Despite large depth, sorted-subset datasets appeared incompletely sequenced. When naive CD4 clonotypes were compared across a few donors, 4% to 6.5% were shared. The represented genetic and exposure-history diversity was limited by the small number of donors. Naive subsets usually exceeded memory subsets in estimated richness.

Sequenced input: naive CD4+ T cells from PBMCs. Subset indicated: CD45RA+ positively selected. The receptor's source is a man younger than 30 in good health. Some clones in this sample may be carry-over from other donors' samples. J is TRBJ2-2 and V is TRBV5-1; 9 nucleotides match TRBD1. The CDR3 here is CASSSGTGSAGELFF. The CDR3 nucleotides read TGCGCCAGCAGCTCTGGGACAGGGTCGGCCGGGGAGCTGTTTTTT.